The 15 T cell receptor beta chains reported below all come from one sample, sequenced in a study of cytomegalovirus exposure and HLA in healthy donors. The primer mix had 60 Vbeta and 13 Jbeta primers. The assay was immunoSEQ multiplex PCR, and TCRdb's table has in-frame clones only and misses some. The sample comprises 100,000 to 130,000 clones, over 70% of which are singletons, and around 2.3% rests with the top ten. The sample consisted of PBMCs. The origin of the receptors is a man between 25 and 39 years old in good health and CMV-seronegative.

CDR3 sequence: CASSPPGLAQENEQFF. The CDR3 DNA is TGCGCCAGCAGCCCCCCGGGACTAGCGCAGGAGAATGAGCAGTTCTTC. This chain links TRBV4-1 with TRBJ2-1, with 10 bases identical to TRBD2. Germline V CDR1 and CDR2: MGHRA, YSYEKL. The CDR3 runs 16 residues. The J segment lost 7 bases and the V segment lost 4 bases, leaving 10 bases of the junction unmatched.

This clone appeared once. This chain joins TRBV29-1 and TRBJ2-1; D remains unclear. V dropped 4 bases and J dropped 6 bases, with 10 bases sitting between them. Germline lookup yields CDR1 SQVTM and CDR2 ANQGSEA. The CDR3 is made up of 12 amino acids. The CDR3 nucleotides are TGCAGCGTTGGGGTAGCACCCAATGAGCAGTTCTTC. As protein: CSVGVAPNEQFF.

As DNA, the CDR3 is TGTGCCACCCGGAGGGGTCAGGGGGTATACGAGCAGTACTTC. Translating it yields CATRRGQGVYEQYF. The J gene is TRBJ2-7, the V gene TRBV6-1; TRBD1 might be the D (7 bases). V lost 10 bases to trimming and J lost 4 bases, with 20 bases between them. Germline assignment: CDR1 MNHNS and CDR2 SASEGT. The CDR3 covers 14 residues.

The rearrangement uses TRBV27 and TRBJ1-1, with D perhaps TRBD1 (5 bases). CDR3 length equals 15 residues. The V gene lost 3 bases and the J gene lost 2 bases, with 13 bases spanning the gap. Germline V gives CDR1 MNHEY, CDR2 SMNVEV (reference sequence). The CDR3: CASSLNRLQNTEAFF. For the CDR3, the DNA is TGTGCCAGCAGTTTGAACAGGCTACAAAACACTGAAGCTTTCTTT.

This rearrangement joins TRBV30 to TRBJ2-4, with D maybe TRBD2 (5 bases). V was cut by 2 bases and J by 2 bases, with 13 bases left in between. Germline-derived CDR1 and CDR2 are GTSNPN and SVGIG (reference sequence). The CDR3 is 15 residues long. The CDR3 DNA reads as TGTGCCTGGAGTACCGGGGTTTTGTCCAAAAACATTCAGTACTTC. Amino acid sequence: CAWSTGVLSKNIQYF.

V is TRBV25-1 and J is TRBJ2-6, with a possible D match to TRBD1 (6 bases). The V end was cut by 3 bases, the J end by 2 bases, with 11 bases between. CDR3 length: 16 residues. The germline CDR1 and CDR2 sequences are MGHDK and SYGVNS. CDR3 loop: CASSDQNRAGANVLTF. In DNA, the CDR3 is TGTGCCAGCAGTGATCAAAACAGGGCTGGGGCCAACGTCCTGACTTTC.

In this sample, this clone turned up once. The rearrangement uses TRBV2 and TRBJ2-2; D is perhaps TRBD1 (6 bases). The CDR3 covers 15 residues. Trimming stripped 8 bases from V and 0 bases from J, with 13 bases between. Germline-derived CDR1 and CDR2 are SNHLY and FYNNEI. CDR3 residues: CASGRGQSNTGELFF. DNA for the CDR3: TGTGCCAGCGGCCGAGGACAGTCGAACACCGGGGAGCTGTTTTTT.

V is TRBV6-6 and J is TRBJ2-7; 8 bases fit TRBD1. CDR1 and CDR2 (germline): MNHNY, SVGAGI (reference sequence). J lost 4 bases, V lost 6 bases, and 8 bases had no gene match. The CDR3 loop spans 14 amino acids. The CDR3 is CASREDRVYYEQYF. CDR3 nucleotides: TGTGCCAGCAGGGAGGACAGGGTTTATTACGAGCAGTACTTC.

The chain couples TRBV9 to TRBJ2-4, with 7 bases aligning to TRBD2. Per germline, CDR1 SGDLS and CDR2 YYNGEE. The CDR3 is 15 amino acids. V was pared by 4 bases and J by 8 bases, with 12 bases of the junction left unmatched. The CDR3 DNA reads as TGTGCCAGCAGCCCCCCCGGGGGGACTGAGCACATTCAGTACTTC. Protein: CASSPPGGTEHIQYF.

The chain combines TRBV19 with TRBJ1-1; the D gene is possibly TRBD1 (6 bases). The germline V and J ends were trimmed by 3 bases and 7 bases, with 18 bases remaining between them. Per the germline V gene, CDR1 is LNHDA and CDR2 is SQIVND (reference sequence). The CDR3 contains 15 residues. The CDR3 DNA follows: TGTGCCAGTAGTATCGTGGTCGGGACAACTAGTGAAGCTTTCTTT. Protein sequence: CASSIVVGTTSEAFF.

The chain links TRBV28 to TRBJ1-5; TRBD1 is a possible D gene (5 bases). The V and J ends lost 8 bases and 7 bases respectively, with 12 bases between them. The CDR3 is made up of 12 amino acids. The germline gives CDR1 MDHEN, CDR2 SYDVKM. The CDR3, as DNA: TGTGCCAGCCGTGGGGGGTTGCAGCCCCAGCATTTT. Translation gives CASRGGLQPQHF. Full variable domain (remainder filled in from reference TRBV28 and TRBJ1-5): DVKVTQSSRYLVKRTGEKVFLECVQDMDHENMFWYRQDPGLGLRLIYFSYDVKMKEKGDIPEGYSVSREKKERFSLILESASTNQTSMYLCASRGGLQPQHFGDGTRLSIL.

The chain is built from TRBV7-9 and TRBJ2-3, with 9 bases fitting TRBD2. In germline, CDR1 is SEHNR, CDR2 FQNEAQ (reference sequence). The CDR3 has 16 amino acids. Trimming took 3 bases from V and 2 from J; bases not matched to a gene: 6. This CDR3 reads CASSLGLAPYTDTQYF. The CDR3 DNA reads TGTGCCAGCAGCTTGGGACTAGCACCGTACACAGATACGCAGTATTTT.

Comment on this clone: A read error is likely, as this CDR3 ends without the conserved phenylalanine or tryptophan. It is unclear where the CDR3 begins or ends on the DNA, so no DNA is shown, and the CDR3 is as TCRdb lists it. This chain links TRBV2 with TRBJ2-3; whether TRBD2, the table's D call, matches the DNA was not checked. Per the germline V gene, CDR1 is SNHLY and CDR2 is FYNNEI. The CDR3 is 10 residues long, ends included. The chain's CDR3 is CASSDLKLAS.

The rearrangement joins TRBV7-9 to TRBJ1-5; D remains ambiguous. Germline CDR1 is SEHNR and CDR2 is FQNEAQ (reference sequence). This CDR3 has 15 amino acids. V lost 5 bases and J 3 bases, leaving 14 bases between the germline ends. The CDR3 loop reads CASSKPGSHNQPQHF. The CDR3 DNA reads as TGTGCCAGCAGCAAACCCGGGTCCCACAATCAGCCCCAGCATTTT. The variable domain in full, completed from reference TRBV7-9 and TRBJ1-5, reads DTGVSQNPRHKITKRGQNVTFRCDPISEHNRLYWYRQTLGQGPEFLTYFQNEAQLEKSRLLSDRFSAERPKGSFSTLEIQRTEQGDSAMYLCASSKPGSHNQPQHFGDGTRLSIL.

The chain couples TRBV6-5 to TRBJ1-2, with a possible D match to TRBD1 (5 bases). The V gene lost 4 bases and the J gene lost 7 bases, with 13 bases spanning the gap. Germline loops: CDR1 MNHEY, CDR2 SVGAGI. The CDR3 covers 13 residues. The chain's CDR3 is CASSSTGTGGYTF. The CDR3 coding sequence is TGTGCCAGCAGTTCTACAGGAACGGGTGGCTACACCTTC.